This entry is about one T cell receptor beta chain. Antigen unknown. Primers: 60 Vbeta forward and 13 Jbeta reverse. Original data processing: Per a later analysis, the number of unique TCR beta chains was around 80 million, of which about 11 million were shared. TCRdb's copy holds only in-frame clones and misses some; the assay was immunoSEQ multiplex PCR. V and J calls and clone size are copied from that table; D and trimming were computed from the DNA. The repertoire consists of 150,000 or so clones, with 60% to 80% occurring once and the leading ten covering 4% to 5%. This specimen comes from a study of cytomegalovirus exposure and HLA in healthy donors. Germline CDR1 SNHLY, CDR2 FYNNEI. With 3 bases removed from V and 1 base from J, the gap between germline ends came to 9 bases. The CDR3 runs to 14 residues. Study-level points and caveats: Immune exposure data for these donors was limited to CMV serostatus.

Sequencing used PBMCs. The chain combines TRBV2 with TRBJ1-1; D might be TRBD1 (5 bases). The source is a man between 18 and 35 years old in good health and CMV-seropositive. The CDR3 protein is CASSEKGRNTEAFF. The CDR3 region has the DNA TGTGCCAGCAGTGAGAAGGGGCGGAACACTGAAGCTTTCTTT. Combining the CDR3 with reference TRBV2 and TRBJ1-1 gives the whole variable domain EPEVTQTPSHQVTQMGQEVILRCVPISNHLYFYWYRQILGQKVEFLVSFYNNEISEKSEIFDDQFSVERPDGSNFTLKIRSTKLEDSAMYFCASSEKGRNTEAFFGQGTRLTVV.